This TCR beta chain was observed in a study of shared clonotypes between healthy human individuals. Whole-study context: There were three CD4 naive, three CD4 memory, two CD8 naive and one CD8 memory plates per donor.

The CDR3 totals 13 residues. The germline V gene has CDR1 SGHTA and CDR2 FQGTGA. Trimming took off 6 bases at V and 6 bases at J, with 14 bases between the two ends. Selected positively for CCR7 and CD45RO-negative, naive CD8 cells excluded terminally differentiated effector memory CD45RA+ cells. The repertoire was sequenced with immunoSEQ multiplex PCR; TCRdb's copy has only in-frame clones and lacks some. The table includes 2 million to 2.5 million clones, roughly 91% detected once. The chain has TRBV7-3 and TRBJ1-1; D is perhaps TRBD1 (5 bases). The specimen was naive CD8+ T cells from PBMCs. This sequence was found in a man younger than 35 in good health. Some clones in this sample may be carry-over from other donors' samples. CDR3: CASRGPGDPEAFF. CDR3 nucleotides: TGTGCCAGCAGGGGGCCGGGGGACCCTGAAGCTTTCTTT. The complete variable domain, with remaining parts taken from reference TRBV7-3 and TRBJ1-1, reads GAGVSQTPSNKVTEKGKYVELRCDPISGHTALYWYRQSLGQGPEFLIYFQGTGAADDSGLPNDRFFAVRPEGSVSTLKIQRTERGDSAVYLCASRGPGDPEAFFGQGTRLTVV.